This TCR beta chain was observed in a study of blood T cell repertoires in COVID-19. Whole-study context: Sample material is recorded as cDNA or gDNA derived from T cells, B-cell-depleted T cells, or PBMCs.

Trimming shortened V by 4 bases and J by 0 bases, and 9 bases separated the two germline ends. Germline assignment: CDR1 MDHEN and CDR2 SYDVKM. The CDR3 is 14 residues long. Assay used: immunoSEQ multiplex PCR; TCRdb lists only in-frame clones, some missing. Of about 97,000 clones in the sample, roughly 92% were seen once. This sequence was found in a woman in her fifties or sixties with COVID-19, enrolled during active disease. This sequence joins TRBV28 and TRBJ1-1; D unclear. Sequenced sample: peripheral blood. Here the CDR3 reads CASSYPHMNTEAFF. CDR3 sequence (DNA): TGTGCCAGCAGTTATCCCCACATGAACACTGAAGCTTTCTTT.